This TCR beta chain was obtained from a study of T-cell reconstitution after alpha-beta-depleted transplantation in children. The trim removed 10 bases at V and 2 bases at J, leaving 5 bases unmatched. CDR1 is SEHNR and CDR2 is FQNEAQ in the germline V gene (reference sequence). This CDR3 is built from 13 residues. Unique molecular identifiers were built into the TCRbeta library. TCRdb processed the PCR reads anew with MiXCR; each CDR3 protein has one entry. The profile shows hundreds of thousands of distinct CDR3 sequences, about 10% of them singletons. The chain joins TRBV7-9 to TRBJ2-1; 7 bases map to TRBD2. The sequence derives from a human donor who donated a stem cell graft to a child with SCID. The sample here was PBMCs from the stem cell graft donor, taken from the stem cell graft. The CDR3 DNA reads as TGTGCCACGGTCCGGGAGGCCTACAATGAGCAGTTCTTC. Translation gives CATVREAYNEQFF.